This T cell receptor (beta chain) comes out of a study of lymphopenia after photon versus proton radiotherapy. With respect to this clone: Its cognate antigen is unknown.

Study observations and caveats: In patients who died, overall survival fell as post-nadir TCR diversity dropped more. Post-nadir diversity loss with photons came from oligoclonal expansion, particularly CD8+ Temra cells.

Profiling relied on immunoSEQ multiplex PCR, and the TCRdb table lists in-frame clones only, not all of them. The sample carries about 61,000 clones, 86% recorded once. This TCR came from a man between 35 and 55 years old with gastric cancer. This material consisted of peripheral blood, taken from a patient treated with photon-based radiotherapy.

Here the CDR3 reads CASSLGGSQADTQYF. As DNA, the CDR3 is TGTGCCAGCAGCTTAGGCGGGTCTCAGGCAGATACGCAGTATTTT. The chain has TRBV7-2 and TRBJ2-3; D perhaps matches TRBD2 (5 bases). CDR1 is SGHTA, CDR2 FQGNSA, per germline. V shed 1 base and J shed 4 bases, with 12 bases lying between them. The CDR3 runs to 15 residues.